The 10 T cell receptor beta chains below come from one sample, sequenced in a study of T cell repertoires in cytomegalovirus infection. TCRdb independently ran MiXCR on the reads; one entry per CDR3 protein. Of about 530,000 distinct CDR3 sequences listed, around 27% were seen once; the top ten hold about 13%. The specimen was PBMCs. These receptors were taken from a human donor in good health (CMV status not recorded). Some clones in this sample may be carry-over from other donors' samples.

This clonotype has more than one count but fewer than ten. The chain links TRBV25-1 to TRBJ2-1; TRBD1 might be the D (7 bases). From germline, CDR1 is MGHDK and CDR2 SYGVNS. V was shortened by 4 bases and J by 7 bases, with 17 bases between the two germline ends. The CDR3 is made up of 15 amino acids. The CDR3 DNA follows: TGTGCCAGCAGTGCCCCAGGGGGGTTCGGGAATGAGCAGTTCTTC. Translation gives CASSAPGGFGNEQFF.

This clonotype has a handful of counts. The CDR3 protein is CASAGTGSGANVLTF. The CDR3 coding sequence is TGTGCCAGCGCCGGGACAGGCTCTGGGGCCAACGTCCTGACTTTC. The chain uses TRBV6-6 and TRBJ2-6; TRBD1 matches 8 bases. The junction had 3 bases not matched to a gene; V was cut back by 8 bases and J by 0 bases. This CDR3 spans 15 amino acids. The germline V gene encodes CDR1 MNHNY and CDR2 SVGAGI (reference sequence).

This clonotype has only a few counts. V is TRBV11-2 and J is TRBJ2-5; a possible D gene is TRBD1 (6 bases). This CDR3 contains 14 residues. Per the germline V gene, CDR1 is SGHAT and CDR2 is FQNNGV. The V end lost 4 bases, the J end lost 5 bases, and 14 bases lay between the germline ends. In DNA, the CDR3 is TGTGCCAGCAGCTCAATACAGGGAGCGGAGACCCAGTACTTC. Its protein is CASSSIQGAETQYF.

This chain joins TRBV24-1 and TRBJ2-5; 8 nucleotides align to TRBD1. V was pared by 4 bases and J by 1 base, with 4 bases of the junction left unmatched. Germline V gives CDR1 KGHDR, CDR2 SFDVKD. The CDR3 is 15 residues long. For the CDR3, the DNA is TGTGCCACCAGTGACCGGGGACAGGCCCAAGAGACCCAGTACTTC. Translating it yields CATSDRGQAQETQYF.

This clonotype was recorded a few times. The chain combines TRBV5-4 with TRBJ2-1; perhaps TRBD2 as D (5 bases). Germline CDR1 reads SGHNT; CDR2 reads YYREEE (reference sequence). This CDR3 has 15 residues. The V end was cut by 5 bases, the J end by 5 bases, with 17 bases between. CDR3 sequence (DNA): TGTGCCAGCAGACCACAACTCGCGGGCCACAATGAGCAGTTCTTC. The encoded protein is CASRPQLAGHNEQFF.

The table lists this clonotype with a few counts. The chain uses TRBV2 and TRBJ1-5, with D maybe TRBD1 (6 bases). The CDR3 has 16 amino acids. Trimming took off 11 bases at V and 0 bases at J, with 20 bases between the two ends. Germline lookup yields CDR1 SNHLY and CDR2 FYNNEI. The CDR3 region is CAAGEGEEYSNQPQHF. In DNA form, the CDR3 reads TGTGCCGCAGGGGAAGGGGAGGAATATAGCAATCAGCCCCAGCATTTT.

This clonotype was counted only a few times. The V gene is TRBV12-3 or TRBV12-4, the J gene TRBJ2-3; 12 positions agree with TRBD2. V lost 2 bases, J lost 2 bases, and 2 bases stayed unmatched. This CDR3 has 16 amino acids. CDR3 loop: CASSLRTSGITDTQYF. CDR3 nucleotides: TGTGCCAGCAGTTTACGGACTAGCGGGATCACAGATACGCAGTATTTT.

The chain is built from TRBV18 and TRBJ1-1, with D possibly matching TRBD1 (5 bases). Trimming removed 3 bases from V and 1 base from J, with 9 bases in between. CDR1 and CDR2 from the germline V gene are KGHSH and LQKENI. CDR3 length: 14 amino acids. CDR3 bases: TGTGCCAGCTCACCGGGGACCGAGAACACTGAAGCTTTCTTT. It yields the protein CASSPGTENTEAFF.

This chain uses TRBV29-1 with TRBJ2-7; 10 bases are shared with TRBD2. V was pared by 6 bases and J by 3 bases, with 5 bases of the junction left unmatched. From germline, CDR1 is SQVTM and CDR2 ANQGSEA. The CDR3 has 13 amino acids. CDR3 DNA sequence: TGCAGCGTGGTGGCTAGCGGGAGCTACGAGCAGTACGTC. Translating gives CSVVASGSYEQYV.

The chain recombines TRBV4-3 with TRBJ1-2, with unresolved D. V was pared by 0 bases and J by 2 bases, with 10 bases between. CDR3 length: 15 residues. Germline V lookup: CDR1 LGHNA, CDR2 YSLEER. The CDR3 DNA sequence: TGCGCCAGCAGCCAAGATTCCGGGCCCAACTATGGCTACACCTTC. As protein: CASSQDSGPNYGYTF.